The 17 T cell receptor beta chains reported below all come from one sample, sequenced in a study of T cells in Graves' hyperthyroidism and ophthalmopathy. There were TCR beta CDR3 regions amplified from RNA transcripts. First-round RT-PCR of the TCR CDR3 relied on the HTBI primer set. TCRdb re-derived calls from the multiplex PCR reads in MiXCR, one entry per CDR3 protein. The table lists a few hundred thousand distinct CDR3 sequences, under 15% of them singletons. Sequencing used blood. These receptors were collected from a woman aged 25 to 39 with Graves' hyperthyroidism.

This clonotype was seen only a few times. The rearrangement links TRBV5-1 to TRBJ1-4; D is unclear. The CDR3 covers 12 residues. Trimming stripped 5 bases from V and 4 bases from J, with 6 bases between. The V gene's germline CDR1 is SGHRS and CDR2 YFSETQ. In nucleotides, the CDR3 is TGCGCCAGCAGTACAATTAATGAAAAACTGTTTTTT. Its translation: CASSTINEKLFF.

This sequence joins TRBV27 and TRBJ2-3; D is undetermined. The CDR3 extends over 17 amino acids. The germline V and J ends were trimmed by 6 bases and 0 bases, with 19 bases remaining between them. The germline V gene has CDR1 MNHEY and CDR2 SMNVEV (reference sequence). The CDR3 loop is CASSTPVAADSTDTQYF. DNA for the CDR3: TGTGCCAGCAGCACCCCTGTGGCGGCAGATAGCACAGATACGCAGTATTTT.

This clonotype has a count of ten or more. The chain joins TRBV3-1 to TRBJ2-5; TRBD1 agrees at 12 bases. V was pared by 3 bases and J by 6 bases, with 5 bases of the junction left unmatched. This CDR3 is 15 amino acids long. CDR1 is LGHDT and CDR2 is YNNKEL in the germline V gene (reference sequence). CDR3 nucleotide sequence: TGTGCCAGCAGCCAGGCCCGGGACAGGGGGCAGACCCAGTACTTC. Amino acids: CASSQARDRGQTQYF.

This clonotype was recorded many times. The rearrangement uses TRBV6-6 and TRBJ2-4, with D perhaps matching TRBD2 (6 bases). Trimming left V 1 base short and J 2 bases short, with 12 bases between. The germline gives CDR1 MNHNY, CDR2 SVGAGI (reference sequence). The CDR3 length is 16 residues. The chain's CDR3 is CASSYYGAGPKNIQYF. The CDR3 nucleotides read TGTGCCAGCAGTTACTACGGCGCGGGGCCCAAAAACATTCAGTACTTC.

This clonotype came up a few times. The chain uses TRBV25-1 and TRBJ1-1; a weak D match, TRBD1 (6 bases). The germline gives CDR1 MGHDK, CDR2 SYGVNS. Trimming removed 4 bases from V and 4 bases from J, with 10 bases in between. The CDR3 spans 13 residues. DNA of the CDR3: TGTGCCAGCAGTGGGGACACCGCCACTGAAGCTTTCTTT. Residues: CASSGDTATEAFF.

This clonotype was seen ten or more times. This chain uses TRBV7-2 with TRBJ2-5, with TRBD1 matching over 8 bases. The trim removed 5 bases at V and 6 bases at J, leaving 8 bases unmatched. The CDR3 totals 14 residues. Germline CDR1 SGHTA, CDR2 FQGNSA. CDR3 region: CASSAGQGVKTQYF. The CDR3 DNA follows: TGTGCCAGCAGCGCAGGACAGGGTGTGAAGACCCAGTACTTC. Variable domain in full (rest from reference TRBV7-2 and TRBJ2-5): GAGVSQSPSNKVTEKGKDVELRCDPISGHTALYWYRQSLGQGLEFLIYFQGNSAPDKSGLPSDRFSAERTGGSVSTLTIQRTQQEDSAVYLCASSAGQGVKTQYFGPGTRLLVL.

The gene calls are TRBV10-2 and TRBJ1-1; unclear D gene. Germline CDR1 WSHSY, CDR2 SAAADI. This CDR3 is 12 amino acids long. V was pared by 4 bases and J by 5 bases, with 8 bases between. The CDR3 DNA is TGCGCCAGCAGTGGCTTAGGGACTGAAGCTTTCTTT. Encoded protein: CASSGLGTEAFF.

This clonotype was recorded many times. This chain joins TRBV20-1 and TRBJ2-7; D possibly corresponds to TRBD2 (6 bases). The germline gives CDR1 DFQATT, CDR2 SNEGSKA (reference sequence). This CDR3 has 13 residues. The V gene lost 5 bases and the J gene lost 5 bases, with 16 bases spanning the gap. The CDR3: CSADGTLRHEQYF. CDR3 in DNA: TGCAGTGCTGACGGGACTTTGCGCCACGAGCAGTACTTC.

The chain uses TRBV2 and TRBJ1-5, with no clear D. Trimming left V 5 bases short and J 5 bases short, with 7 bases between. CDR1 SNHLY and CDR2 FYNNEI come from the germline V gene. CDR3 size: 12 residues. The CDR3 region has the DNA TGTGCCAGCAGTCAAACCGATCAGCCCCAGCATTTT. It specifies CASSQTDQPQHF.

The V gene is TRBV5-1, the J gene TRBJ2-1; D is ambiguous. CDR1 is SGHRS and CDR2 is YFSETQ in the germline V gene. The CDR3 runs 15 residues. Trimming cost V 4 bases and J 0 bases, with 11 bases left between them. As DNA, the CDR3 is TGCGCCAGCAGCCGTGGGTCTCGCTCCTACAATGAGCAGTTCTTC. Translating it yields CASSRGSRSYNEQFF. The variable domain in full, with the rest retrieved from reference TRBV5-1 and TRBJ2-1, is KAGVTQTPRYLIKTRGQQVTLSCSPISGHRSVSWYQQTPGQGLQFLFEYFSETQRNKGNFPGRFSGRQFSNSRSEMNVSTLELGDSALYLCASSRGSRSYNEQFFGPGTRLTVL.

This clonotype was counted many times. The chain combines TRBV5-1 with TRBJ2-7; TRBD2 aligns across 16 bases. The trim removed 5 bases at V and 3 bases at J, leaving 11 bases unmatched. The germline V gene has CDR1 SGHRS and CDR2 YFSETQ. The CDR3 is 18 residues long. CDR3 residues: CASSPGTSGRATNYEQYF. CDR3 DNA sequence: TGCGCCAGCAGTCCCGGGACTAGCGGGAGGGCAACAAACTACGAGCAGTACTTC. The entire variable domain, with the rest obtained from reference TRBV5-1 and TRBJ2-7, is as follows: KAGVTQTPRYLIKTRGQQVTLSCSPISGHRSVSWYQQTPGQGLQFLFEYFSETQRNKGNFPGRFSGRQFSNSRSEMNVSTLELGDSALYLCASSPGTSGRATNYEQYFGPGTRLTVT.

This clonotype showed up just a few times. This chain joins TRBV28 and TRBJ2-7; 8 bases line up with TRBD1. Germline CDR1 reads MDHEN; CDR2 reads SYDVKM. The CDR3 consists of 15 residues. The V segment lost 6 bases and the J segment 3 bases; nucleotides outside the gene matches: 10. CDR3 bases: TGTGCCAGCAGACGAGGACAGGGACTGGTCTACGAGCAGTACTTC. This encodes CASRRGQGLVYEQYF.

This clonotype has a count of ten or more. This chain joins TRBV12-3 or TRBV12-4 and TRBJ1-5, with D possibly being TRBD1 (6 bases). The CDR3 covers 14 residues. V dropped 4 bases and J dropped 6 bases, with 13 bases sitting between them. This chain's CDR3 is CASSSARGAQPQHF. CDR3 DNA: TGTGCCAGCAGTTCTGCGAGGGGGGCTCAGCCCCAGCATTTT.

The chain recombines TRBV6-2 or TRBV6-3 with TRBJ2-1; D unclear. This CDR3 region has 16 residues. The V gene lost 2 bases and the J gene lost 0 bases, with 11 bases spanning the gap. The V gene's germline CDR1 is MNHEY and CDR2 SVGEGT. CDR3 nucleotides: TGTGCCAGCAGTTACCCGGTGTCTCTCTCCTACAATGAGCAGTTCTTC. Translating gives CASSYPVSLSYNEQFF.

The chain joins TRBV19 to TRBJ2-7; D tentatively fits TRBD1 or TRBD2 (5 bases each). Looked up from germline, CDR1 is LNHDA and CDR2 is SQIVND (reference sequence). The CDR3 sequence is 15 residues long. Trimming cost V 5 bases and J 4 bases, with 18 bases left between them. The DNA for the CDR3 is TGTGCCAGTAGTTTTGGGACCGCGACGGGATACGAGCAGTACTTC. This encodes CASSFGTATGYEQYF.

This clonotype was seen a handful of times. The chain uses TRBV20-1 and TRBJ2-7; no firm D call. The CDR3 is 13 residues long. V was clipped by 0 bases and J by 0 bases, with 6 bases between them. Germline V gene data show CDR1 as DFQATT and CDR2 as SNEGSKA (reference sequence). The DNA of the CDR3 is TGCAGTGCTAGAGATCCGTTCTCCTACGAGCAGTACTTC. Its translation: CSARDPFSYEQYF.

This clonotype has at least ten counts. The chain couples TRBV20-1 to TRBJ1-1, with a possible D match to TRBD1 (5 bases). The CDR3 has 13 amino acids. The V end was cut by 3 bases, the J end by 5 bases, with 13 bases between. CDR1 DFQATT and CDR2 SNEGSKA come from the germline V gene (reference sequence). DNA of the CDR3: TGCAGTGCTAGCCCGGGGCTGGTTACTGAAGCTTTCTTT. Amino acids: CSASPGLVTEAFF.